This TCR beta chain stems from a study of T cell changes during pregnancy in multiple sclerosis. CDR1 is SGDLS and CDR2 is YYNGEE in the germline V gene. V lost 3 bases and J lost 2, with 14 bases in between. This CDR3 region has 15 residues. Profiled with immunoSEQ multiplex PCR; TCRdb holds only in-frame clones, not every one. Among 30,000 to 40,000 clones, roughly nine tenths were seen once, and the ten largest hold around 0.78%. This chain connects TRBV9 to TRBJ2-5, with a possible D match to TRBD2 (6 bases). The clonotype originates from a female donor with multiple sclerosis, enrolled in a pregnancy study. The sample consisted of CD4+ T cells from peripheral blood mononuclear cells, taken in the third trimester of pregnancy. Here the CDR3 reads CASSEIGTPQETQYF. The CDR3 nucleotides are TGTGCCAGCAGCGAGATTGGGACTCCTCAAGAGACCCAGTACTTC.